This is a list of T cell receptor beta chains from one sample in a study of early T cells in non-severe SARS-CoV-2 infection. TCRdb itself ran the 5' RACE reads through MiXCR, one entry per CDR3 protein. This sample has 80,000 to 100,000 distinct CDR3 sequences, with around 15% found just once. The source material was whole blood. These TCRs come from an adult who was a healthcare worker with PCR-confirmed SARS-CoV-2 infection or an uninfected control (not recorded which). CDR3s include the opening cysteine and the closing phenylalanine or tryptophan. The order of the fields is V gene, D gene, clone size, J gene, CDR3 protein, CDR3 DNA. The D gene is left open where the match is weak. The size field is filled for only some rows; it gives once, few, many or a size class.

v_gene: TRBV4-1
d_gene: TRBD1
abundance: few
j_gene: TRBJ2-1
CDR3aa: CASRDSTYNEQFF
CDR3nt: TGCGCCAGCCGGGACAGCACCTACAATGAGCAGTTCTTC

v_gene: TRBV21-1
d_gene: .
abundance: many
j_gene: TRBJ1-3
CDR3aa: CASHPPASSGNTIYF
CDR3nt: TGTGCCAGCCACCCTCCGGCCAGCTCTGGAAACACCATATATTTT

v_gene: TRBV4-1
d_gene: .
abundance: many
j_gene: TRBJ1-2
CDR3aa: CASSQAGNYGYTF
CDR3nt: TGCGCCAGCAGCCAGGCAGGGAACTATGGCTACACCTTC

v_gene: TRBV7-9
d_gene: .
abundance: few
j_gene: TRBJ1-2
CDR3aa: CASSLNAREAGYTF
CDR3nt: TGTGCCAGCAGCTTAAACGCCAGGGAGGCCGGCTACACCTTC

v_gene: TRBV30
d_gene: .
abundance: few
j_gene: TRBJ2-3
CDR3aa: CAWSAITDTQYF
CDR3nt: TGTGCCTGGAGTGCGATAACAGATACGCAGTATTTT

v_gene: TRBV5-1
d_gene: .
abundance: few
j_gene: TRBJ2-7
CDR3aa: CASSLTDSSYEQYF
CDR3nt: TGCGCCAGCAGCTTGACGGACTCCTCCTACGAGCAGTACTTC

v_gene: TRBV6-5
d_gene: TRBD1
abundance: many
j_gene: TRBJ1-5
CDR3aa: CASRRTGFQPQHF
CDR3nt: TGTGCCAGCAGGAGGACAGGGTTTCAGCCCCAGCATTTT

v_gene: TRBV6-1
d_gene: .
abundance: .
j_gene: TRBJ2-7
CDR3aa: CASSEFRAADYEQYF
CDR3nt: TGTGCCAGCAGTGAATTCCGCGCGGCTGACTACGAGCAGTACTTC

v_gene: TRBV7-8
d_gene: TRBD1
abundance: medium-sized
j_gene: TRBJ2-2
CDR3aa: CASSDFRTGRIGELFF
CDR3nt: TGTGCCAGCAGTGACTTCCGGACAGGGCGGATCGGGGAGCTGTTTTTT

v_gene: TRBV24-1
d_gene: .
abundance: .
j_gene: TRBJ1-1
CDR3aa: CATSKTENTEAFF
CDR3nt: TGTGCCACCAGCAAGACAGAGAACACTGAAGCTTTCTTT

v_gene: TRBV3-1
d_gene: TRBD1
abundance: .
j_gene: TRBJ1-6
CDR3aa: CASSHGQGSGYSPLHF
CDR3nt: TGTGCCAGCAGCCACGGACAGGGTAGTGGGTATTCACCCCTCCACTTT

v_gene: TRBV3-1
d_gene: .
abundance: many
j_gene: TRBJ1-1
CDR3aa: CASSQVVGGWMNTEAFF
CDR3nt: TGTGCCAGCAGCCAAGTAGTCGGTGGGTGGATGAACACTGAAGCTTTCTTT

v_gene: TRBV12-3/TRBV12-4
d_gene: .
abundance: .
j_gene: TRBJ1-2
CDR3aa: CASSLGGFYGYTF
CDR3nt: TGTGCCAGCAGTTTGGGCGGATTCTATGGCTACACCTTC

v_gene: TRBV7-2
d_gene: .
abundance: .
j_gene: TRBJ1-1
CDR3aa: CASSLTTGGPQNTEAFF
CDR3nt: TGTGCCAGCAGCTTAACGACGGGAGGGCCCCAGAACACTGAAGCTTTCTTT

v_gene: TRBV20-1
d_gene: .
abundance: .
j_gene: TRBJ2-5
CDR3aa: CSARGLEETQYF
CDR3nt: TGCAGTGCTAGGGGTCTGGAAGAGACCCAGTACTTC

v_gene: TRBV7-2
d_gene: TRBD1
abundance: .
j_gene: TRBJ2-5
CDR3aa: CASSQQPGQVGETQYF
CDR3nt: TGTGCCAGCAGCCAACAGCCCGGACAGGTCGGAGAGACCCAGTACTTC

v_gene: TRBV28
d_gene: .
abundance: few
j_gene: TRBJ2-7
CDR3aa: CASSLPYRGGYEQYF
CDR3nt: TGTGCCAGCAGTTTACCCTACAGGGGAGGCTACGAGCAGTACTTC

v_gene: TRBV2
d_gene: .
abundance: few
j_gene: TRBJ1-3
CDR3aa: CASRREGRNTIYF
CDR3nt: TGTGCCAGCAGGAGGGAGGGGAGAAACACCATATATTTT

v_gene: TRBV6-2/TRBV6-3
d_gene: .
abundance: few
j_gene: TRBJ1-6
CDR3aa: CASSSRGNNSPLHF
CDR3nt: TGTGCCAGCAGTTCTCGAGGGAACAATTCACCCCTCCACTTT

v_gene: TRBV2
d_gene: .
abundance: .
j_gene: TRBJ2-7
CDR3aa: CASSASGTLYEQYF
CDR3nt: TGTGCCAGCAGTGCTTCCGGGACCCTGTACGAGCAGTACTTC

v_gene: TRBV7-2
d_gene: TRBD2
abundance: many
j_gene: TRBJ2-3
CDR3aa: CASSLPSSSGGATQYF
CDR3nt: TGTGCCAGCAGCTTACCTTCCTCTAGCGGGGGGGCAACGCAGTATTTT

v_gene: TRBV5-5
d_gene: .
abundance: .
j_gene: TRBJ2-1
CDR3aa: CASSLGQGIYNEQFF
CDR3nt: TGTGCCAGCAGCTTGGGGCAGGGAATCTACAATGAGCAGTTCTTC

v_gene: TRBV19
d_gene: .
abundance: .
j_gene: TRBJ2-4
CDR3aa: CASSATQTKNIQYF
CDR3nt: TGTGCCAGTAGCGCGACCCAAACCAAAAACATTCAGTACTTC

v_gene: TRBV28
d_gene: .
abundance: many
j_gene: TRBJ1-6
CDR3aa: CASSRTNNSPLHF
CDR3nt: TGTGCCAGCAGTCGGACCAATAATTCACCCCTCCACTTT

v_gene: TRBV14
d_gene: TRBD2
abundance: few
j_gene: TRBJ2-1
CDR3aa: CASSPGTSGDNEQFF
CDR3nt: TGTGCCAGCAGCCCTGGGACTAGCGGGGACAATGAGCAGTTCTTC

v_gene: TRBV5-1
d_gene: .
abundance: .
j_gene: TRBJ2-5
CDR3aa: CASSLQGLETQYF
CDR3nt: TGCGCCAGCAGCTTACAGGGTTTGGAGACCCAGTACTTC

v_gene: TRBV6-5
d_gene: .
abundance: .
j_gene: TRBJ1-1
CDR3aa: CASSYSYTGRDTEAYF
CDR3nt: TGTGCCAGCAGTTACTCGTATACGGGGAGGGACACTGAAGCTTACTTT

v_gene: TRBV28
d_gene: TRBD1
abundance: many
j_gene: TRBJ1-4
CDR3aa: CASRGTGLEKLFF
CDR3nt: TGTGCCAGCAGGGGGACAGGGCTTGAAAAACTGTTTTTT

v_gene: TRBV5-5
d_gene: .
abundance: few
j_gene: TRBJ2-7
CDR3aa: CASSSGDSYEQYF
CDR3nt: TGTGCCAGCAGCTCCGGGGACTCCTACGAGCAGTACTTC

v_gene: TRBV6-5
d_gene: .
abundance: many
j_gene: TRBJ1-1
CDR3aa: CASSYAGSNTEAFF
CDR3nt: TGTGCCAGCAGTTATGCAGGGTCTAACACTGAAGCTTTCTTT

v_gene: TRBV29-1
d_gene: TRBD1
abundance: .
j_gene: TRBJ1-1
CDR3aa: CSVTPGQGEAFF
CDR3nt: TGCAGCGTTACCCCGGGACAGGGGGAAGCTTTCTTT

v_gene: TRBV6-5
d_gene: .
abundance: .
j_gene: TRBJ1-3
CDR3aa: CASKYGEGGNTIYF
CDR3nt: TGTGCCAGCAAATACGGGGAAGGGGGAAACACCATATATTTT

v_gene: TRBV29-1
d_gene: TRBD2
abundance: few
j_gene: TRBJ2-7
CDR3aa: CSVDGTGGEQYF
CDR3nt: TGCAGCGTAGATGGGACGGGGGGCGAGCAGTACTTC

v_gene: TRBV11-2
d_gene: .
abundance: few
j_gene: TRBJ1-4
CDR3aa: CASSLGIVEKLFF
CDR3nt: TGTGCCAGCAGCTTAGGGATTGTTGAAAAACTGTTTTTT

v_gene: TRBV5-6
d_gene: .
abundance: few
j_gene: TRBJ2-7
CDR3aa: CASSLAAGGNYEQYF
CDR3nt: TGTGCCAGCAGCTTGGCCGCCGGGGGAAATTACGAGCAGTACTTC

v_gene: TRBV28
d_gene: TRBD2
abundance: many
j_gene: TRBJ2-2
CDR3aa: CASQRGGLTGELFF
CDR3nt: TGTGCCAGCCAGCGGGGGGGCCTTACCGGGGAGCTGTTTTTT

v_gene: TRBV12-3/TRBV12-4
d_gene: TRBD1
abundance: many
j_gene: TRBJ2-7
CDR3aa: CASSLVQGAYEQYF
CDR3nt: TGTGCCAGCAGTTTAGTTCAGGGGGCCTACGAGCAGTACTTC

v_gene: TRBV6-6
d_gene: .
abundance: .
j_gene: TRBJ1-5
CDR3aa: CASSYSGIPGVNQPQHF
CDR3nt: TGTGCCAGCAGTTACTCCGGGATACCAGGGGTCAATCAGCCCCAGCATTTT

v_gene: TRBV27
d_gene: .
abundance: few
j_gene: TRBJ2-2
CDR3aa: CASTIIQGSTGELFF
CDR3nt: TGTGCCAGCACCATAATACAGGGCAGCACCGGGGAGCTGTTTTTT

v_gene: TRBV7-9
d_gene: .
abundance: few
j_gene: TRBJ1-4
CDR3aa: CASSLDTTNEKLFF
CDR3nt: TGTGCCAGCAGCTTAGACACAACTAATGAAAAACTGTTTTTT

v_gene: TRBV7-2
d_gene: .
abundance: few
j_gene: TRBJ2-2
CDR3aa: CASSPTGTFPGELFF
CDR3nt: TGTGCCAGCAGCCCTACCGGGACGTTCCCCGGGGAGCTGTTTTTT

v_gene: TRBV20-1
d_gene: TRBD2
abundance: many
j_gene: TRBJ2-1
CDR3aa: CSAREPLAGSYNEQFF
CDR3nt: TGCAGTGCTAGAGAGCCCCTAGCGGGGTCCTACAATGAGCAGTTCTTC

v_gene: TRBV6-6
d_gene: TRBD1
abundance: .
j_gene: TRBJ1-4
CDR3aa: CASSHSRQGGNEKLFF
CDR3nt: TGTGCCAGCAGTCACTCTAGACAGGGGGGGAATGAAAAACTGTTTTTT

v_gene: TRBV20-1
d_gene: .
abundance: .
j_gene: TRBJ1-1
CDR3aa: CSARDLSGTEAFF
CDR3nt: TGCAGTGCTAGAGATCTCTCTGGCACTGAAGCTTTCTTT

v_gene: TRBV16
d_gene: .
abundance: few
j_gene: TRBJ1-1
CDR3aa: CASSSQGKNTEAFF
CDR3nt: TGTGCCAGCAGCAGTCAGGGGAAAAACACTGAAGCTTTCTTT

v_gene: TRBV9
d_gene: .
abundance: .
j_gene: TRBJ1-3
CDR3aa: CASTPSESSGNTIYF
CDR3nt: TGTGCCAGCACCCCATCCGAGAGCTCTGGAAACACCATATATTTT

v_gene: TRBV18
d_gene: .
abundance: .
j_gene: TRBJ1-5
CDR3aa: CASSPGQNQPQHF
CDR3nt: TGTGCCAGCTCACCAGGACAGAATCAGCCCCAGCATTTT

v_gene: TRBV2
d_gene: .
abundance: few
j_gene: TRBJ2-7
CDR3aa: CASSGGRAGSYEQYF
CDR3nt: TGTGCCAGCAGTGGCGGTAGGGCGGGGTCCTACGAGCAGTACTTC

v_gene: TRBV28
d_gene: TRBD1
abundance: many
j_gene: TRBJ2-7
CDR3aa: CASSLGTDKSYEQYF
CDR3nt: TGTGCCAGCAGTTTGGGGACAGATAAATCCTACGAGCAGTACTTC

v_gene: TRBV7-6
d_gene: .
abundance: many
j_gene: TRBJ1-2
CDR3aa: CASSLGQNYGYTF
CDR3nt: TGTGCCAGCAGCTTAGGCCAGAACTATGGCTACACCTTC

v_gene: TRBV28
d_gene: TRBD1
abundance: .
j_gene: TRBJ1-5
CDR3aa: CAISVTGTSNQPQHF
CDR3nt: TGTGCCATCAGTGTGACAGGGACGAGCAATCAGCCCCAGCATTTT

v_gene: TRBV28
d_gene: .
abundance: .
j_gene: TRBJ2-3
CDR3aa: CASSYFIGTDTQYF
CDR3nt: TGTGCCAGCAGTTATTTTATTGGCACAGATACGCAGTATTTT

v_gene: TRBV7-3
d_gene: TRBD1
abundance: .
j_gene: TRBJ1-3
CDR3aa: CASSPTGLGGNTIYF
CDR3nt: TGTGCCAGCAGCCCGACAGGGTTGGGGGGAAACACCATATATTTT

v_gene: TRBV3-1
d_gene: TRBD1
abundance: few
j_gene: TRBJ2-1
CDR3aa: CASSRGQVRQFF
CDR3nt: TGTGCCAGCAGCCGCGGACAGGTGCGGCAGTTCTTC

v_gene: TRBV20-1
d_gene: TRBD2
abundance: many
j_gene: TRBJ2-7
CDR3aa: CSARGTSGSYEQYF
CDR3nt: TGCAGTGCTAGAGGGACTAGCGGTTCCTACGAGCAGTACTTC

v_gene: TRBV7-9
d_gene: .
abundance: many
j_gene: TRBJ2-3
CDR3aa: CASSLVVNTDTQYF
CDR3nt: TGTGCCAGCAGCTTAGTTGTGAACACAGATACGCAGTATTTT

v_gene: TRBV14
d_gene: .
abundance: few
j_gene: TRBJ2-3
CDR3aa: CASSQYSTSTDTQYF
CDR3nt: TGTGCCAGCAGCCAATATAGCACGAGCACAGATACGCAGTATTTT

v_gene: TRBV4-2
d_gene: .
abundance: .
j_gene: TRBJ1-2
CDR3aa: CASSQEELSYGYTF
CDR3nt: TGTGCCAGCAGCCAAGAGGAATTGAGTTATGGCTACACCTTC

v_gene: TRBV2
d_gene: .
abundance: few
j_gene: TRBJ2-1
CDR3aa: CASSGSGSYNEQFF
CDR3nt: TGTGCCAGCAGTGGATCCGGGTCCTACAATGAGCAGTTCTTC

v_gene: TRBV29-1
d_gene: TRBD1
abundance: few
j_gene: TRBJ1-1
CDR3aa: CSVSGTANTEAFF
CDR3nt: TGCAGTGTATCCGGGACAGCGAACACTGAAGCTTTCTTT